This entry lists 17 T cell receptor beta chains sequenced from one sample in a study of shared clonotypes between healthy human individuals. Repertoires were generated with immunoSEQ multiplex PCR, while TCRdb's copy carries only in-frame clones and drops some. The table shows around 340,000 clones, with about 73% occurring only once. Sequenced sample: memory CD4+ T cells sorted from blood. Subset denoted: CD45RA-negative fraction. Receptors originate from a man aged 25 to 45 in good health.

The sample holds a few counts of this clone. J is TRBJ2-2 and V is TRBV4-1, with TRBD2 identical over 11 bases. V was clipped by 2 bases and J by 5 bases; unmatched bases: 4. CDR1 and CDR2 from the germline V gene are MGHRA and YSYEKL. The CDR3 covers 16 residues. The CDR3 loop reads CASSQPGLAATGELFF. CDR3 nucleotides: TGCGCCAGCAGCCAACCGGGACTAGCGGCTACCGGGGAGCTGTTTTTT.

The chain couples TRBV11-2 to TRBJ2-2, with TRBD2 identical over 10 bases. V shed 1 base and J 7 bases; nucleotides not matched to a gene: 9. Germline V CDR1 and CDR2: SGHAT, FQNNGV. This CDR3 contains 17 residues. The CDR3 coding sequence is TGTGCCAGCAGCTTAGGCCCTAGCGGGAGATTAGGCGGGGAGCTGTTTTTT. The encoded protein is CASSLGPSGRLGGELFF. Together with reference TRBV11-2 and TRBJ2-2, the CDR3 gives the full variable domain: EAGVAQSPRYKIIEKRQSVAFWCNPISGHATLYWYQQILGQGPKLLIQFQNNGVVDDSQLPKDRFSAERLKGVDSTLKIQPAKLEDSAVYLCASSLGPSGRLGGELFFGEGSRLTVL.

The genes are TRBV7-9 and TRBJ2-1, with D perhaps matching TRBD2 (6 bases). Germline V gene sequence: CDR1 SEHNR, CDR2 FQNEAQ (reference sequence). The CDR3 is 15 residues long. The ends were cut back, 5 bases at V and 8 bases at J, with 19 bases in the middle. CDR3 amino acids: CASSKGGGFGDEQFF. CDR3 sequence (DNA): TGTGCCAGCAGCAAAGGTGGAGGGTTTGGCGATGAGCAGTTCTTC.

The chain employs TRBV5-8 and TRBJ1-5; D possibly corresponds to TRBD1 (5 bases). Deletions cut 4 bases from V and 5 bases from J, with 16 bases between. This CDR3 is 15 amino acids long. The V gene's germline CDR1 is SGHTS and CDR2 YDEGEE. The CDR3 nucleotides are TGTGCCAGCAGCCAGGGACTTTCTCGCGATCAGCCCCAGCATTTT. Protein product: CASSQGLSRDQPQHF.

In this sample, this clone turned up a few times. This CDR3 is also generated by other DNA sequences in the sample. This chain joins TRBV4-3 and TRBJ2-2; 10 bases line up with TRBD2. Germline-derived CDR1 and CDR2 are LGHNA and YSLEER. Germline trimming cut 1 base from V and 6 bases from J; bases unmatched to any gene: 5. CDR3 length: 16 amino acids. The CDR3 region is CASSQAGAGGAGELFF. In DNA, the CDR3 is TGCGCCAGCAGCCAAGCGGGAGCGGGAGGGGCCGGGGAGCTGTTTTTT.

Here the CDR3 DNA reads TGTGCCAGCAGCTTAGAATACATCTCCTACGAGCAGTACTTC. Translated: CASSLEYISYEQYF. This chain joins TRBV11-2 and TRBJ2-7; D unresolved. The CDR3 runs 14 residues. Trimming left V 0 bases short and J 0 bases short, with 6 bases between. CDR1 and CDR2 (germline): SGHAT, FQNNGV.

Comments on this clone: With only one base between it and a far larger clone, this is likely a read error. The sample contains more than one DNA sequence encoding this CDR3. The rearrangement uses TRBV6-5 and TRBJ1-2, with D uncertain. Germline-derived CDR1 and CDR2 are MNHEY and SVGAGI. V gave up 9 bases and J gave up 2 bases, with 19 bases separating them. CDR3 size: 15 residues. The CDR3 reads CASTPYATGNYGYTF. CDR3 DNA sequence: TGTGCCAGTACCCCCTACGCAACTGGGAACTATGGCTACACCTTC.

The chain uses TRBV28 and TRBJ2-7; weak D call: TRBD1 (5 bases). This CDR3 spans 16 amino acids. Trimming left V 6 bases short and J 0 bases short, with 18 bases between. Germline V gives CDR1 MDHEN, CDR2 SYDVKM. CDR3 residues: CASSPLGHLNSYEQYF. The CDR3 nucleotides read TGTGCCAGCAGCCCGCTTGGACACTTAAACTCCTACGAGCAGTACTTC.

As concerns this clone: Distinct nucleotide sequences in the sample also encode this CDR3. This chain joins TRBV5-6 and TRBJ2-7, with 7 bases fitting TRBD1. V was clipped by 4 bases and J by 2 bases; unmatched bases: 9. CDR3 size: 15 residues. CDR1 and CDR2 (germline): SGHDT, YYEEEE. In nucleotides, the CDR3 is TGTGCCAGCAGCCGGTTGGCAGGGGGTACCTACGAGCAGTACTTC. Its protein product is CASSRLAGGTYEQYF.

This chain links TRBV2 with TRBJ2-5, with a possible D match to TRBD1 (6 bases). There are 15 residues in the CDR3. The germline V gene has CDR1 SNHLY and CDR2 FYNNEI. V lost 4 bases, J lost 7 bases, and 19 bases lay in between. CDR3 sequence (DNA): TGTGCCAGCAGTGTGAGGCAGGGGCCGTCGGGGACCCAGTACTTC. Residues: CASSVRQGPSGTQYF.

V gene TRBV6-6 combines with J gene TRBJ1-5; 10 bases align to TRBD1. CDR3 length: 16 residues. V was clipped by 6 bases and J by 5 bases; unmatched bases: 10. The germline V gene encodes CDR1 MNHNY and CDR2 SVGAGI (reference sequence). CDR3 in amino acids: CASSRARDRGYQPQHF. CDR3 in DNA: TGTGCCAGCAGCCGAGCTAGGGACAGGGGCTATCAGCCCCAGCATTTT.

The V call is TRBV5-5, the J call TRBJ2-7, with 7 bases matching TRBD1. This CDR3 comprises 15 residues. The trim removed 4 bases at V and 3 bases at J, leaving 10 bases unmatched. Germline V gene lookup returns CDR1 SGHKS and CDR2 YYEKEE (reference sequence). CDR3 protein: CASSKLGQVYYEQYF. In nucleotides, the CDR3 is TGTGCCAGCAGCAAACTCGGACAGGTATACTACGAGCAGTACTTC.

The chain has TRBV2 and TRBJ1-2; TRBD1 agrees at 7 bases. This CDR3 region has 13 residues. The J segment lost 4 bases and the V segment lost 8 bases, leaving 7 bases of the junction unmatched. Per the germline V gene, CDR1 is SNHLY and CDR2 is FYNNEI. CDR3: CASSQGQGYGYTF. The CDR3 DNA is TGTGCCAGCTCACAGGGGCAGGGCTATGGCTACACCTTC.

This clone came up a few times. The sample contains more than one DNA sequence encoding this CDR3. CDR3: CASSYGVAGANVLTF. CDR3 in DNA: TGTGCCAGCAGTTATGGGGTCGCTGGGGCCAACGTCCTGACTTTC. This sequence joins TRBV6-5 and TRBJ2-6; D gene uncertain. From germline, CDR1 is MNHEY and CDR2 SVGAGI. The V end lost 3 bases, the J end lost 2 bases, and 8 bases lay between the germline ends. The CDR3 has 15 residues.

This clone was observed a few times. The gene calls are TRBV11-2 and TRBJ1-2; TRBD1 aligns across 7 bases. The CDR3 is made up of 15 amino acids. Germline V gene data show CDR1 as SGHAT and CDR2 as FQNNGV. J was trimmed by 5 bases and V by 5 bases; bases with no gene match: 11. CDR3 sequence: CASSLAPDREYGYTF. DNA of the CDR3: TGTGCCAGCAGCCTCGCCCCCGACAGGGAATATGGCTACACCTTC.

The DNA for the CDR3 is TGTGCCAGCTCACCCCTGAGGACAGGGGGGGTCGCGAAGAACGAGCAGTACTTC. This encodes CASSPLRTGGVAKNEQYF. The chain is built from TRBV18 and TRBJ2-7; 10 bases map to TRBD1. Germline CDR1 is KGHSH and CDR2 is LQKENI. Unmatched junction bases numbered 16, after V lost 3 bases and J lost 5 bases. The CDR3 extends over 18 amino acids.

The chain uses TRBV10-2 and TRBJ2-5; TRBD2 might be the D (5 bases). V gave up 6 bases and J gave up 2 bases, with 19 bases separating them. Looked up from germline, CDR1 is WSHSY and CDR2 is SAAADI. This CDR3 comprises 16 residues. CDR3 in amino acids: CASRNMELEGQETQYF. For the CDR3, the DNA is TGCGCCAGCAGGAACATGGAGCTAGAGGGACAAGAGACCCAGTACTTC.